These 23 T cell receptor beta chains were sequenced from one sample in a study of graft-versus-host responses after intestinal transplantation. The protocol was immunoSEQ multiplex PCR, while the TCRdb copy is restricted to in-frame clones and leaves out a portion. The repertoire holds about 23,000 clones, 90% seen once, with roughly 1.9% in the top ten. Sample: PBMCs, taken just under 40 days after intestinal transplant. The receptors were sampled from a human patient who received an intestinal transplant, so some T cells may come from the graft donor.

The rearrangement uses TRBV28 and TRBJ2-7; D unclear. Germline values: CDR1 MDHEN, CDR2 SYDVKM. The CDR3 contains 11 residues. Between the trimmed V and J ends, which lost 4 bases and 2 bases, there was a span of 3 bases. The CDR3 sequence is CASSSAYEQYF. Here the CDR3 DNA reads TGTGCCAGCAGTTCAGCCTACGAGCAGTACTTC.

Of note for this clone: At one boundary the junction diverges from the germline segment, which might be a read error. The V and J genes are TRBV6-5 and TRBJ1-4; tentative D call: TRBD1 (5 bases). Germline CDR1 is MNHEY and CDR2 is SVGAGI. There are 14 residues in the CDR3. The DNA for the CDR3 is TGTGCCAGCAGTCCCGACAGCCTTAATGAAGAACTGTTTTTT. Encoded protein: CASSPDSLNEELFF.

A single count supports this clone. The V gene is TRBV19, the J gene TRBJ2-7, with unresolved D. This CDR3 has 13 residues. Germline loops: CDR1 LNHDA, CDR2 SQIVND (reference sequence). Trimming shortened V by 6 bases and J by 2 bases, and 11 bases separated the two germline ends. In DNA form, the CDR3 reads TGTGCCAGTAGCGTCGACTCGGCCTACGAGCAGTACTTC. Translated: CASSVDSAYEQYF.

In its sample, this clone was seen a few times. The J gene is TRBJ2-2, the V gene TRBV19; D unclear. Germline values: CDR1 LNHDA, CDR2 SQIVND (reference sequence). V was clipped by 2 bases and J by 3 bases, with 4 bases between them. This CDR3 has 13 amino acids. The CDR3 region is CASSITDTGELFF. CDR3 nucleotide sequence: TGTGCCAGTAGTATAACGGACACCGGGGAGCTGTTTTTT.

V gene TRBV27 combines with J gene TRBJ2-7; 8 nucleotides line up with TRBD1. The germline V gene has CDR1 MNHEY and CDR2 SMNVEV (reference sequence). Trimming removed 0 bases from V and 6 bases from J; junction bases left unmatched: 7. This CDR3 has 15 residues. In DNA, the CDR3 is TGTGCCAGCAGTTTATCGGACAGGGTCCCTGGCGAGCAGTACTTC. Protein: CASSLSDRVPGEQYF.

This clone was seen a few times. This chain joins TRBV5-5 and TRBJ1-3; D unresolved. This CDR3 spans 14 amino acids. V shed 5 bases and J shed 0 bases, with 9 bases lying between them. Germline CDR1 SGHKS, CDR2 YYEKEE (reference sequence). The CDR3 coding sequence is TGTGCCAGCAGGAGAGGGAGCTCTGGAAACACCATATATTTT. This codes for CASRRGSSGNTIYF. The whole variable domain, filled in from reference TRBV5-5 and TRBJ1-3, reads DAGVTQSPTHLIKTRGQQVTLRCSPISGHKSVSWYQQVLGQGPQFIFQYYEKEERGRGNFPDRFSARQFPNYSSELNVNALLLGDSALYLCASRRGSSGNTIYFGEGSWLTVV.

The chain employs TRBV7-6 and TRBJ2-5; the D call may be TRBD1 or TRBD2 (5 bases each). From germline, CDR1 is SGHVS and CDR2 FNYEAQ. The ends were cut back, 0 bases at V and 6 bases at J, with 8 bases in the middle. The CDR3 runs 13 residues. The DNA of the CDR3 is TGTGCCAGCAGCTTAGCGAGGGGTCAGACCCAGTACTTC. This translates into CASSLARGQTQYF.

The V gene is TRBV7-1, the J gene TRBJ1-2; D call uncertain. TRBV7-1 is an ORF for which the function is uncertain. This CDR3 comprises 17 residues. The V end lost 5 bases, the J end lost 4 bases, and 23 bases lay between the germline ends. This chain's CDR3 is CASSLHAHEGKIYGYTF. CDR3 nucleotide sequence: TGTGCCAGCAGCCTACATGCTCACGAGGGAAAGATCTATGGCTACACCTTC.

The gene calls are TRBV28 and TRBJ1-5, with a weak D call TRBD1 (5 bases). CDR1 is MDHEN and CDR2 is SYDVKM in the germline V gene. Trimming took off 5 bases at V and 0 bases at J, with 5 bases between the two ends. The CDR3 length is 13 residues. CDR3 nucleotide sequence: TGTGCCAGCAGTGACAGTAGCAATCAGCCCCAGCATTTT. The encoded protein is CASSDSSNQPQHF.

The chain is built from TRBV11-3 and TRBJ2-1; D may be TRBD2 (6 bases). CDR1 SGHNT and CDR2 YENEEA come from the germline V gene. The germline V and J ends were trimmed by 5 bases and 6 bases, with 17 bases remaining between them. This CDR3 is built from 15 residues. This CDR3 reads CASSPRSPGVNEQFF. DNA of the CDR3: TGTGCCAGCAGCCCTCGATCGCCGGGAGTCAATGAGCAGTTCTTC.

The chain recombines TRBV5-1 with TRBJ2-7; D possibly matches TRBD1 or TRBD2 (5 bases each). This CDR3 spans 14 amino acids. The V end lost 3 bases, the J end lost 4 bases, and 14 bases lay between the germline ends. Germline V gene sequence: CDR1 SGHRS, CDR2 YFSETQ. CDR3 nucleotide sequence: TGCGCCAGCAGCTCCGGGACGGTCAGGTACGAGCAGTACTTC. Its protein is CASSSGTVRYEQYF. The full variable domain, with the rest looked up from reference TRBV5-1 and TRBJ2-7, is KAGVTQTPRYLIKTRGQQVTLSCSPISGHRSVSWYQQTPGQGLQFLFEYFSETQRNKGNFPGRFSGRQFSNSRSEMNVSTLELGDSALYLCASSSGTVRYEQYFGPGTRLTVT.

This clone was detected once. The chain carries TRBV5-1 and TRBJ1-2; D is possibly TRBD1 (5 bases). This CDR3 comprises 14 residues. The germline V and J ends were trimmed by 4 bases and 0 bases, with 10 bases remaining between them. Looked up from germline, CDR1 is SGHRS and CDR2 is YFSETQ. The CDR3 protein is CASSQDTPNYGYTF. CDR3 coding DNA: TGCGCCAGCAGCCAGGACACGCCTAACTATGGCTACACCTTC.

The rearrangement uses TRBV6-5 and TRBJ1-2; tentatively, D is TRBD1 (6 bases). There are 13 residues in the CDR3. V was clipped by 2 bases and J by 7 bases, with 11 bases between them. Germline V gene data show CDR1 as MNHEY and CDR2 as SVGAGI. The CDR3 region is CASSYGQGFGYTF. CDR3 in DNA: TGTGCCAGCAGTTACGGGCAGGGGTTTGGCTACACCTTC.

V gene TRBV27 combines with J gene TRBJ2-1, with 9 positions matching TRBD2. V trimming: 8 bases; J trimming: 6 bases; junction bases outside the gene matches: 11. This CDR3 spans 15 amino acids. CDR1 and CDR2 (germline): MNHEY, SMNVEV (reference sequence). This CDR3 is CASSPRLAGINEQFF. The CDR3 bases are TGTGCCAGCTCCCCCAGGCTAGCGGGAATCAATGAGCAGTTCTTC.

The J gene is TRBJ2-7, the V gene TRBV27; no firm D call. This CDR3 contains 14 residues. CDR1 and CDR2 (germline): MNHEY, SMNVEV (reference sequence). Trimming took off 1 base at V and 2 bases at J, with 9 bases between the two ends. CDR3 nucleotides: TGTGCCAGCAGTTTATGGCCCCTCACCTACGAGCAGTACTTC. This translates into CASSLWPLTYEQYF.

This clone was picked up one time. The chain joins TRBV29-1 to TRBJ2-7; 12 nucleotides line up with TRBD2. The CDR3 loop spans 14 amino acids. Germline V CDR1 and CDR2: SQVTM, ANQGSEA. J lost 4 bases, V lost 1 base, and 2 bases had no gene match. In DNA, the CDR3 is TGCAGCGTTGAAGGGACTAGCGGGGCGTACGAGCAGTACTTC. The encoded protein is CSVEGTSGAYEQYF.

The rearrangement links TRBV6-1 to TRBJ1-1, with D possibly matching TRBD1 (5 bases). In germline, CDR1 is MNHNS, CDR2 SASEGT. Trimming shortened V by 7 bases and J by 2 bases, and 11 bases separated the two germline ends. The CDR3 runs to 13 residues. The CDR3 DNA follows: TGTGCCAGCAACAACGGGGCAAACACTGAAGCTTTCTTT. It translates to CASNNGANTEAFF.

The gene calls are TRBV29-1 and TRBJ1-2; 11 bases are a match to TRBD1. V was clipped by 1 base and J by 4 bases; unmatched bases: 8. The CDR3 has 16 residues. CDR1 SQVTM and CDR2 ANQGSEA come from the germline V gene. The CDR3 DNA is TGCAGCGTTGAAGGAGGGACAGGGGGATTACGCTATGGCTACACCTTC. The encoded protein is CSVEGGTGGLRYGYTF.

The chain links TRBV5-6 to TRBJ1-4; D ambiguous. V lost 0 bases, J lost 8 bases, and 14 bases lay in between. The CDR3 loop spans 15 amino acids. Germline CDR1 reads SGHDT; CDR2 reads YYEEEE. The CDR3 is CASSLGPVGKEKLFF. Written as DNA, the CDR3 is TGTGCCAGCAGCTTGGGGCCAGTTGGGAAAGAAAAACTGTTTTTT.

This chain links TRBV4-2 with TRBJ2-7; 11 positions match TRBD1. Per the germline V gene, CDR1 is LGHNA and CDR2 is YNFKEQ. The CDR3 is 15 amino acids. With 3 bases clipped from V and 4 bases from J, the junction kept 5 bases outside the gene matches. The CDR3 DNA reads as TGTGCCAGCAGCCACCGGGGGGACAGGGGGTACGAGCAGTACTTC. Its protein product is CASSHRGDRGYEQYF.

The table lists this clone with a count of one. V usage is TRBV7-6 and J usage is TRBJ2-7; the D gene is possibly TRBD1 (5 bases). V was pared by 2 bases and J by 2 bases, with 10 bases between. This CDR3 is 14 amino acids long. Looked up from germline, CDR1 is SGHVS and CDR2 is FNYEAQ. The CDR3 nucleotides are TGTGCCAGCAGCTTAAGGGGCCTGGCCTACGAGCAGTACTTC. Residues: CASSLRGLAYEQYF.

J is TRBJ2-7 and V is TRBV9; D is ambiguous. Per the germline V gene, CDR1 is SGDLS and CDR2 is YYNGEE. The CDR3 is 14 amino acids. The V end was cut by 0 bases, the J end by 2 bases, with 9 bases between. This CDR3 is CASSVAAVTYEQYF. The CDR3 coding sequence is TGTGCCAGCAGCGTAGCGGCGGTGACCTACGAGCAGTACTTC.

This rearrangement joins TRBV28 to TRBJ2-3; 10 nucleotides align to TRBD1. The germline V gene has CDR1 MDHEN and CDR2 SYDVKM. The CDR3 is 19 amino acids. V shed 4 bases, J shed 2 bases, and the junction held 15 bases outside the gene matches. CDR3 DNA: TGTGCCAGCAGTTGGCCGAGGACAGGGGGGCTTTATTCCACAGATACGCAGTATTTT. Its translation is CASSWPRTGGLYSTDTQYF. The complete variable domain, with remaining parts taken from reference TRBV28 and TRBJ2-3, reads DVKVTQSSRYLVKRTGEKVFLECVQDMDHENMFWYRQDPGLGLRLIYFSYDVKMKEKGDIPEGYSVSREKKERFSLILESASTNQTSMYLCASSWPRTGGLYSTDTQYFGPGTRLTVL.